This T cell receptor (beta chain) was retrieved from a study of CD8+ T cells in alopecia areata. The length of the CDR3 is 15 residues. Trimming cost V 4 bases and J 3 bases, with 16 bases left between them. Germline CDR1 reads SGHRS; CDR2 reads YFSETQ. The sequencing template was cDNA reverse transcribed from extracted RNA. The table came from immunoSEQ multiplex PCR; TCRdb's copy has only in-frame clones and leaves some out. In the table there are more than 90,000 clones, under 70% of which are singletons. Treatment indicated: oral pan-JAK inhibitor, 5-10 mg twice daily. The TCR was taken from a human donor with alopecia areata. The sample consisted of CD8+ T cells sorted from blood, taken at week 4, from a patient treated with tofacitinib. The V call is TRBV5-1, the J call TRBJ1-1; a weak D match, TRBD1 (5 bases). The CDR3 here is CASSGGEGMDTEAFF. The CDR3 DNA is TGCGCCAGCAGCGGAGGAGAGGGGATGGACACTGAAGCTTTCTTT.